These T cell receptor beta chains were read from a single sample in a study of post-analysis software for immune sequencing data. TCRdb redid the calling of the PCR reads with MiXCR, one entry per CDR3 protein. The sample has hundreds of thousands of distinct CDR3 sequences, 55% to 60% seen once. Specimen: blood. The origin of the receptors is a girl aged 2-9 years with multiple sclerosis. CDR3s leave out the opening cysteine and the closing phenylalanine or tryptophan. Not all rows give a size; the values are once, few, many and, for expanded clones, a class.

cdr3_aa	v_call	j_call	clone_size
ASSSSGQGAGT	TRBV12-3/TRBV12-4	TRBJ1-2	-
ASSEFRFRDEQF	TRBV25-1	TRBJ2-1	-
ASSYGTRDTQY	TRBV6-2/TRBV6-3	TRBJ2-3	few
ASSLAEGADIQY	TRBV5-1	TRBJ2-4	-
ASSLWGGENTEAF	TRBV5-1	TRBJ1-1	-
SARKRDIDTEAF	TRBV20-1	TRBJ1-1	-
ASSLGTSGADEQF	TRBV12-3/TRBV12-4	TRBJ2-1	-
ASRQGWDQPQH	TRBV10-3	TRBJ1-5	-
ASSYRGAIYGYT	TRBV6-5	TRBJ1-2	-
SVKPDEGYNGYT	TRBV29-1	TRBJ1-2	-
ASSPGRLNTDTQY	TRBV7-6	TRBJ2-3	few
AIRGQNQEAQY	TRBV10-3	TRBJ2-5	-
ASSQEAGLTDGANVLT	TRBV4-3	TRBJ2-6	-
ASSLRELGAGEQY	TRBV7-8	TRBJ2-7	-
ASSVQDGPREGYT	TRBV9	TRBJ1-2	-
ASSPRGLSGVGTDTQY	TRBV5-1	TRBJ2-3	-
ASSEGLGTEAF	TRBV12-3/TRBV12-4	TRBJ1-1	-
ANSIVTGPADTQY	TRBV19	TRBJ2-3	-
ASSLDLGAGQETQY	TRBV11-2	TRBJ2-5	-
SARELGQETQY	TRBV20-1	TRBJ2-5	-
AISESFLGGGQYNEQF	TRBV10-3	TRBJ2-1	-
ASSLRTAGAYNEQF	TRBV7-2	TRBJ2-1	-
ASRNPGTNYGYT	TRBV6-5	TRBJ1-2	-
SVAAGAGDEKLF	TRBV29-1	TRBJ1-4	-
ASSPRTSGRLDEQF	TRBV11-2	TRBJ2-1	-
ASSLDGQMNTEAF	TRBV5-1	TRBJ1-1	few
ASSLDRGKGYT	TRBV7-8	TRBJ1-2	few
ASSDNSRSGSTDTQY	TRBV25-1	TRBJ2-3	-
ASSDSGRGGLDEQF	TRBV10-1	TRBJ2-1	-
ASTPRQGGNYEQY	TRBV6-6	TRBJ2-7	-
ASSDTPIETQY	TRBV10-1	TRBJ2-5	few
ASSLGTGGIETQY	TRBV27	TRBJ2-5	-
ASRFVVDTDTQY	TRBV2	TRBJ2-3	few
ASRGLHNEQF	TRBV6-2/TRBV6-3	TRBJ2-1	-
ASRVQAGGWNEQF	TRBV12-3/TRBV12-4	TRBJ2-1	-
ASSLTETGGRNEQF	TRBV7-9	TRBJ2-1	-
ASSSTEHRTDTQY	TRBV6-5	TRBJ2-3	-
ASSYRRETQY	TRBV5-4	TRBJ2-5	-
SGLAGVGEQY	TRBV29-1	TRBJ2-7	once
ASSEQAATEAF	TRBV2	TRBJ1-1	once
ASSLPIAGGYNEQF	TRBV6-5	TRBJ2-1	few
SVVGLRGGMNTEAF	TRBV29-1	TRBJ1-1	-
ASSPRQGLGYIQY	TRBV4-3	TRBJ2-4	-
ASGLGINSPLH	TRBV7-2	TRBJ1-6	-
ASRMGTGYSNQPQH	TRBV2	TRBJ1-5	few
ASSALADHEQY	TRBV5-1	TRBJ2-7	-
ASSPDGRNEKLF	TRBV4-2	TRBJ1-4	-
SVEDPSQGGYT	TRBV29-1	TRBJ1-2	few
ASSILTLADHNEQF	TRBV6-6	TRBJ2-1	few
SASWRGSEAF	TRBV20-1	TRBJ1-1	-